These T cell receptor beta chains were read from a single sample in a study of human T cells and chemical hapten exposure. TCRdb independently ran MiXCR on the RACE reads; one entry per CDR3 protein. Of over 300,000 distinct CDR3 sequences in the sample, about 5.1% were seen once. Source: whole blood, taken in connection with sensitization to the hapten diphenylcyclopropenone (DPC). The receptors derive from a woman between 45 and 65 years old with alopecia areata. Some clones in this sample may be carry-over from other donors' samples. The CDR3 runs from the conserved cysteine through the conserved F or W. A D gene is named only where the DNA matches it firmly. Clone size is given for some rows only: seen once, a few or many times, or a class if the clone is expanded.

NA TRBJ2-3 TRBV29-1 TRBD2 TGCAGCGTTCCGGGACTAGCGGGGGCCACGACTGGCACAGATACGCAGTATTTT CSVPGLAGATTGTDTQYF
many TRBJ2-1 TRBV11-2 TRBD2 TGTGCCAGCAGACCCATAGCGGGGGGGTTATACAATGAGCAGTTCTTC CASRPIAGGLYNEQFF
many TRBJ1-1 TRBV5-1 NA TGCGCCAGCAGCTTAGGGGCCAGGGTAATGGCTGAAGCTTTCTTT CASSLGARVMAEAFF
few TRBJ2-6 TRBV5-4 NA TGTGCCAGCAGACCGGACTATCCAGCCGGGGCCAACGTCCTGACTTTC CASRPDYPAGANVLTF
many TRBJ2-3 TRBV9 TRBD1 TGTGCCAGCAGCCTAGGACAGGGTTTTGATACGCAGTATTTT CASSLGQGFDTQYF
many TRBJ2-3 TRBV5-1 NA TGCGCCAGCTACGAGGACTCGCTGAGAGATACGCAGTATTTT CASYEDSLRDTQYF
few TRBJ2-3 TRBV4-1 TRBD2 TGCGCCAGCAGCCAAGAGGCGGGAGTAACAGATACGCAGTATTTT CASSQEAGVTDTQYF
few TRBJ1-6 TRBV7-2 TRBD1 TGTGCCAGCAGCACCGACAGGGCTTATAATTCACCCCTCCACTTT CASSTDRAYNSPLHF
NA TRBJ1-5 TRBV7-9 NA TGTGCCAGCAGCGGGCAGGTTAATCAGCCCCAGCATTTT CASSGQVNQPQHF
NA TRBJ1-1 TRBV6-5 NA TGTGCCAGCAGTTACGAACGGAACACTGAAGCTTTCTTT CASSYERNTEAFF
NA TRBJ1-6 TRBV12-3/TRBV12-4 NA TGTGCCAGCAGCAGAGGAGGGGATAATTCACCCCTCCACTTT CASSRGGDNSPLHF
NA TRBJ2-5 TRBV7-9 NA TGTGCCAGCAGCACCACGACCGGGCAAGAGACCCAGTACTTC CASSTTTGQETQYF
few TRBJ2-1 TRBV28 TRBD2 TGTGCCAGCAGTTTATTGGGACTAGCGGGGGGCTCCTACAATGAGCAGTTCTTC CASSLLGLAGGSYNEQFF
once TRBJ1-2 TRBV12-3/TRBV12-4 NA TGTGCCAGCAGTTTGAAGGACGGAAACTATGGCTACACCTTC CASSLKDGNYGYTF
many TRBJ1-1 TRBV3-1 TRBD1 TGTGCCAGCAGCCTTTCAGGGGGCGACACTGAAGCTTTCTTT CASSLSGGDTEAFF
NA TRBJ1-1 TRBV5-6 NA TGTGCCAGCAGCCGGAGGACAGCCCCTAACACTGAAGCTTTCTTT CASSRRTAPNTEAFF
few TRBJ1-6 TRBV12-3/TRBV12-4 NA TGTGCCAGCAGTTACCAGGGCGATTCACCCCTCCACTTT CASSYQGDSPLHF
many TRBJ2-7 TRBV28 NA TGTGCCAGCAGTCCCGGACTGGGCTCCTACGAGCAGTACTTC CASSPGLGSYEQYF
once TRBJ2-4 TRBV7-2 NA TGTGCCAGCAGCTTAGAGGGCAGCTTAGCCATAAACATTCAGTACTTC CASSLEGSLAINIQYF
NA TRBJ2-6 TRBV2 NA TGTGCCAGCAGGCTTGACAGAAGCTCTGGGGCCAACGTCCTGACTTTC CASRLDRSSGANVLTF
many TRBJ2-5 TRBV5-1 TRBD2 TGCGCCAGCAGCCAAAGCGGGAGTGGAGAGACCCAGTACTTC CASSQSGSGETQYF
few TRBJ1-5 TRBV27 NA TGTGCCAGCGCACAGGGAAATCAGCCCCAGCATTTT CASAQGNQPQHF
many TRBJ1-1 TRBV12-3/TRBV12-4 NA TGTGCCAGCAGTCCATCGGGACTGATGAACACTGAAGCTTTCTTT CASSPSGLMNTEAFF
few TRBJ2-2 TRBV2 NA TGTGCCAGCAAACGGAACACCGGGGAGCTGTTTTTT CASKRNTGELFF